This is a list of T cell receptor beta chains from one sample in a study of blood T cells in healthy people across ages. From the 5' RACE reads, TCRdb called clonotypes with MiXCR, one entry per CDR3 protein. The profile covers over a million distinct CDR3 sequences, with almost 25% appearing a single time and 0.65% to 0.95% taken by the ten largest. Another study also made use of these data, one on T cells of mothers and their children.

What was sequenced was blood. The origin of the receptors is a girl aged 2-10 years in good health. CDR3s include the opening cysteine and the closing phenylalanine or tryptophan. D genes are given only for firm matches. Expanded clones are given a class, and other clones once, few, many or no size at all.

V	J	size	D	DNA	CDR3
TRBV5-1	TRBJ2-5	-	-	TGCGCCAGCAGAGACATTCAAGAGACCCAGTACTTC	CASRDIQETQYF
TRBV7-9	TRBJ2-1	-	TRBD2	TGTGCCAGCAGCTTACTAGCGGGAGAGTCCTACAATGAGCAGTTCTTC	CASSLLAGESYNEQFF
TRBV15	TRBJ2-1	few	-	TGTGCCACCAATGGGAGCGCAAGGCAAGATGAGCAGTTCTTC	CATNGSARQDEQFF
TRBV6-6	TRBJ1-1	few	-	TGTGCCAGCACCGCAGCCGGGACGGGGAACACTGAAGCTTTCTTT	CASTAAGTGNTEAFF
TRBV6-6	TRBJ2-7	-	TRBD2	TGTGCCAGCAGTGTAACGGGACTAGCGAACGAGCAGTACTTC	CASSVTGLANEQYF
TRBV21-1	TRBJ2-2	few	-	TGTGCCAGCAGCAAAGTATCCGGGACAGTGGGCACCGGGGAGCTGTTTTTT	CASSKVSGTVGTGELFF
TRBV2	TRBJ2-7	few	-	TGTGCCAGCATCAGGGACGGGTACGAGCAGTACTTC	CASIRDGYEQYF
TRBV3-1	TRBJ1-2	-	-	TGTGCCAGCAGCCAAGGGGGGGCCAACCCCTATGGCTACACCTTC	CASSQGGANPYGYTF
TRBV7-2	TRBJ2-2	few	-	TGTGCCAGCAGCTTCCAAGTGGGTGGAACCGGGGAGCTGTTTTTT	CASSFQVGGTGELFF
TRBV5-1	TRBJ2-3	many	TRBD2	TGCGCCAGCAGCATGCGACTAGCATCGGGTGTCCACACAGATACGCAGTATTTT	CASSMRLASGVHTDTQYF
TRBV4-1	TRBJ2-7	few	-	TGCGCCAGCAGCCAAGGGGTTAACTACGAGCAGTACTTC	CASSQGVNYEQYF
TRBV13	TRBJ2-3	-	TRBD2	TGTGCCAGCAGCGGCCCCCGGGAGGGGCTACGAGCAGATACGCAGTATTTT	CASSGPREGLRADTQYF
TRBV9	TRBJ2-3	-	TRBD1	TGTGCCAGCAGCGTACTAGGGGACAGGGGATCAGATACGCAGTATTTT	CASSVLGDRGSDTQYF
TRBV9	TRBJ1-2	-	-	TGTGCCAGCAGCGCAGGGTCCTATGGCTACACCTTC	CASSAGSYGYTF